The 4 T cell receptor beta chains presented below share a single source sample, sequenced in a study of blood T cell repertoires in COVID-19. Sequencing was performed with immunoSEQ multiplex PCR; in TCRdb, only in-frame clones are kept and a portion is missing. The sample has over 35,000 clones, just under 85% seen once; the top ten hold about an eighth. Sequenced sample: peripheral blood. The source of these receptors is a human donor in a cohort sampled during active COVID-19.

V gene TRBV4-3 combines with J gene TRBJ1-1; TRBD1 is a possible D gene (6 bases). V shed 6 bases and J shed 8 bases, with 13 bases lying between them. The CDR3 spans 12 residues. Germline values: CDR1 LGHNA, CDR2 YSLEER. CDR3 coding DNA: TGCGCCAGCAGGTCAGGGGTCGGAGAAGCTTTCTTT. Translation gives CASRSGVGEAFF.

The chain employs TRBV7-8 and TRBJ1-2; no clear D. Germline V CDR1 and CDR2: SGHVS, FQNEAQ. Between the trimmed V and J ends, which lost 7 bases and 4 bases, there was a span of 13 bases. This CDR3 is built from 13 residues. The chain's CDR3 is CASTRPYPYGYTF. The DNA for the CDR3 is TGTGCCAGCACCCGACCCTACCCCTATGGCTACACCTTC.

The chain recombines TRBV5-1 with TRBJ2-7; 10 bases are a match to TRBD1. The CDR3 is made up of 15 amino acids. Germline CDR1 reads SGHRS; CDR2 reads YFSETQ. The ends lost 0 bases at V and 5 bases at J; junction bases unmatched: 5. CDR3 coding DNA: TGCGCCAGCAGCTTGGCCGGGACAGGGGCGGACGAGCAGTACTTC. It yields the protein CASSLAGTGADEQYF.

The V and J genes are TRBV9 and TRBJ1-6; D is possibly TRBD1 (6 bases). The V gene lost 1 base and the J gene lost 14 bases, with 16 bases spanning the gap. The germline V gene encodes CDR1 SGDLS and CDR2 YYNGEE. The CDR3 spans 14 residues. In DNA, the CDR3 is TGTGCCAGCAGCGTAAGAGAGGGGGAATTCACCCTCCACTTT. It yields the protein CASSVREGEFTLHF.